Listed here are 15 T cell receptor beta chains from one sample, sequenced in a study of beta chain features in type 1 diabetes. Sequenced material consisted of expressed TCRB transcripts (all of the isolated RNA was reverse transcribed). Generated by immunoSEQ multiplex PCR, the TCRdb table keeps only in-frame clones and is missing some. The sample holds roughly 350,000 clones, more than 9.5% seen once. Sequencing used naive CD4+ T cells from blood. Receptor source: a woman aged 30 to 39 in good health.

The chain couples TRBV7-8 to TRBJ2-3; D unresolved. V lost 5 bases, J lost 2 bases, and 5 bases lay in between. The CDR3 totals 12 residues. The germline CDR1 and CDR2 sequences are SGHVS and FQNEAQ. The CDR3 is CASSAYTDTQYF. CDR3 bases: TGTGCCAGCAGCGCGTACACAGATACGCAGTATTTT.

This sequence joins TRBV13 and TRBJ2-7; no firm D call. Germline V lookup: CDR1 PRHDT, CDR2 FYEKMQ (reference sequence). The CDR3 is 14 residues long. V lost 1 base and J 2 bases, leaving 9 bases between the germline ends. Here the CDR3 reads CASSLDALAYEQYF. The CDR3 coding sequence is TGTGCCAGCAGCTTAGATGCCCTAGCCTACGAGCAGTACTTC.

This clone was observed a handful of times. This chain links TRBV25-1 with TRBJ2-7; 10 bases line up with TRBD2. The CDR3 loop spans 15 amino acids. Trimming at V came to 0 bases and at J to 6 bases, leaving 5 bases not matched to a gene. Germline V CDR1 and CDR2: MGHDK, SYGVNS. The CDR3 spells CASSEYRLAGVEQYF. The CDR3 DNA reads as TGTGCCAGCAGTGAATATAGGCTAGCGGGAGTCGAGCAGTACTTC.

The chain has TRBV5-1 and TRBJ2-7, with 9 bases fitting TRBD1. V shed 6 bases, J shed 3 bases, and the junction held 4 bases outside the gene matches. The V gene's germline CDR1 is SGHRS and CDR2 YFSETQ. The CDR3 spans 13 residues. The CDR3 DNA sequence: TGCGCCAGCAAAACGACAGGGGGCTACGAGCAGTACTTC. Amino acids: CASKTTGGYEQYF.

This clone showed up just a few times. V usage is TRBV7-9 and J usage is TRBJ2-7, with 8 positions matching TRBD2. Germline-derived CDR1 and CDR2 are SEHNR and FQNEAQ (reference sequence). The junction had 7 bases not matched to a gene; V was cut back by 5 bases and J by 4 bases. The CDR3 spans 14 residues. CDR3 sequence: CASSLSGTHYEQYF. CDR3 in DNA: TGTGCCAGCAGCCTTAGCGGGACCCATTACGAGCAGTACTTC. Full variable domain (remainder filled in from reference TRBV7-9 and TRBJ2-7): DTGVSQNPRHKITKRGQNVTFRCDPISEHNRLYWYRQTLGQGPEFLTYFQNEAQLEKSRLLSDRFSAERPKGSFSTLEIQRTEQGDSAMYLCASSLSGTHYEQYFGPGTRLTVT.

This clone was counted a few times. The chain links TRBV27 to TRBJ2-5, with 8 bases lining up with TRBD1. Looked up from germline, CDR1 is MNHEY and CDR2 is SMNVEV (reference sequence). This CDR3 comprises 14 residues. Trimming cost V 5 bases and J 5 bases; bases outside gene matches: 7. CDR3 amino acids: CASSPRTGRETQYF. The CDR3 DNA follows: TGTGCCAGCAGTCCTCGGACAGGGAGGGAGACCCAGTACTTC.

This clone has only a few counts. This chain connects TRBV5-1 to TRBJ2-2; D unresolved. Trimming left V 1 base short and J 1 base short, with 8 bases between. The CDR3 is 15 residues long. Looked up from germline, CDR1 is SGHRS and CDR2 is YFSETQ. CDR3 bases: TGCGCCAGCAGCTTGTTGACATTGAACACCGGGGAGCTGTTTTTT. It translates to CASSLLTLNTGELFF.

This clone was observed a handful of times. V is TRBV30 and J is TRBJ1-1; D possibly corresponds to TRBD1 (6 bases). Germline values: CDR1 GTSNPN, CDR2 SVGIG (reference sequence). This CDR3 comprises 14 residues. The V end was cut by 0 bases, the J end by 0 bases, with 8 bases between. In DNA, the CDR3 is TGTGCCTGGAGTGTCAACAGGGTGAACACTGAAGCTTTCTTT. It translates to CAWSVNRVNTEAFF.

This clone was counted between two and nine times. In DNA, the CDR3 is TGTGCCAGCCAAGTAGCGGGATCTACAGAGCAGTACTTC. Translated: CASQVAGSTEQYF. The chain carries TRBV6-5 and TRBJ2-7, with 8 nucleotides matching TRBD2. Trimming took 8 bases from V and 7 from J; bases not matched to a gene: 10. The CDR3 has 13 amino acids. Per the germline V gene, CDR1 is MNHEY and CDR2 is SVGAGI.

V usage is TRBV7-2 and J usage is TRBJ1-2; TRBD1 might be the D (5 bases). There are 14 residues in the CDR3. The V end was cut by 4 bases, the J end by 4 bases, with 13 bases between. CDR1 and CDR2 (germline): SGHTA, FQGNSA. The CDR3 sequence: CASSSREGFYGYTF. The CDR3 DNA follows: TGTGCCAGCAGCTCCCGGGAGGGGTTCTATGGCTACACCTTC.

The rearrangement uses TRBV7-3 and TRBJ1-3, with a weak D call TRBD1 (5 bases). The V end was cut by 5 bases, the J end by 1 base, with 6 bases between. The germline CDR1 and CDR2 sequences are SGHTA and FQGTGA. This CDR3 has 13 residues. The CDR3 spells CASSRGSGNTIYF. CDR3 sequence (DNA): TGTGCCAGCAGCCGGGGGTCTGGAAACACCATATATTTT.

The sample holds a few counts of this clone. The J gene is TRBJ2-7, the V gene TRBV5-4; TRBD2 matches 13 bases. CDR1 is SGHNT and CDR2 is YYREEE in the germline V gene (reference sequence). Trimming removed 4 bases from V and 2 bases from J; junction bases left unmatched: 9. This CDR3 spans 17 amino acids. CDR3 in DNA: TGTGCCAGCAGCCCTGGGACTAGCGGGGCCCTGACCTACGAGCAGTACTTC. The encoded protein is CASSPGTSGALTYEQYF.

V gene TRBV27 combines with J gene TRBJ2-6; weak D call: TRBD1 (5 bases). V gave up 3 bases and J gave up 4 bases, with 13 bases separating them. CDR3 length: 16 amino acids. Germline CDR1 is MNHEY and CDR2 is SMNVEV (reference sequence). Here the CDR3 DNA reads TGTGCCAGCAGTTTCGCCACAGGTCCCGGGGCCAACGTCCTGACTTTC. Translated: CASSFATGPGANVLTF.

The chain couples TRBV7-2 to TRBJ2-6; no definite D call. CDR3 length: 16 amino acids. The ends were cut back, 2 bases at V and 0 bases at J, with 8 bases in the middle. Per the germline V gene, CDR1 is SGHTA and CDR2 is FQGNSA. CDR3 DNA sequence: TGTGCCAGCAGCTTAACATCCAGCTCTGGGGCCAACGTCCTGACTTTC. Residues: CASSLTSSSGANVLTF.

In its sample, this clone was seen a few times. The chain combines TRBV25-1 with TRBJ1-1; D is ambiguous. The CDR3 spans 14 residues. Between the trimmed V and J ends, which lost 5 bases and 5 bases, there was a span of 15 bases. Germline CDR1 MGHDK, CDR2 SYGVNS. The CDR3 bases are TGTGCCAGCAGTTCGATGTTCGGGAAGACTGAAGCTTTCTTT. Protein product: CASSSMFGKTEAFF. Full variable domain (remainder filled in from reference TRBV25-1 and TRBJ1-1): EADIYQTPRYLVIGTGKKITLECSQTMGHDKMYWYQQDPGMELHLIHYSYGVNSTEKGDLSSESTVSRIRTEHFPLTLESARPSHTSQYLCASSSMFGKTEAFFGQGTRLTVV.